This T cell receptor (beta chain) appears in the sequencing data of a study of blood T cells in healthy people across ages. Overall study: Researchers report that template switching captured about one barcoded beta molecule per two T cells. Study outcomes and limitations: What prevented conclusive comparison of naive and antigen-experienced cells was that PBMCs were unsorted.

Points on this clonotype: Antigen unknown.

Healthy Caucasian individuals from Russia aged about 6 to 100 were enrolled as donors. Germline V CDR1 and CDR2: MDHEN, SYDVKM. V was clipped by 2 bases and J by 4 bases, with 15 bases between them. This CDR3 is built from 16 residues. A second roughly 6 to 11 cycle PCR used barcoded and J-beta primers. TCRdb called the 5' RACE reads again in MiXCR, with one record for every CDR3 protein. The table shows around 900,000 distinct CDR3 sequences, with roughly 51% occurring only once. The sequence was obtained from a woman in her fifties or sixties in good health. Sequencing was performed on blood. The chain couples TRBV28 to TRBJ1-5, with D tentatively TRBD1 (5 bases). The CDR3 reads CASSLQFRTQNQPQHF. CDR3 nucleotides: TGTGCCAGCAGTTTACAGTTCAGGACACAAAATCAGCCCCAGCATTTT.